This TCR beta chain stems from a study of Ad26.COV2.S vaccination and SARS-CoV-2 variants. The method was immunoSEQ multiplex PCR; TCRdb's version includes in-frame clones alone and lacks a portion of them. The sample lists 300,000 to 500,000 clones, approximately 86% occurring once. This clone was picked up one time. Other DNA sequences within the sample encode an identical CDR3. Treatment defined: some 20 received Ad26.COV2.S at low or high dose, single or two shots; roughly five received placebo; per-sample allocation not given. Sampling was done on day 63 after the first vaccine or placebo injection. Sequenced material: peripheral blood, taken in a trial of Ad26.COV2.S vaccine versus placebo. The source is a person aged 18 to 65 who received the Ad26.COV2.S COVID-19 vaccine or a placebo.

In nucleotides, the CDR3 is TGTGCCAGCAGCTTGGGCCAGTCCTACGAGCAGTACTTC. It specifies CASSLGQSYEQYF. The chain employs TRBV5-6 and TRBJ2-7; D is unclear. CDR1 is SGHDT, CDR2 YYEEEE, per germline. The CDR3 has 13 amino acids. V was trimmed by 0 bases and J by 1 base, leaving 5 bases between them.